Listed below are T cell receptor beta chains from one sample, sequenced in a study of early T cells in non-severe SARS-CoV-2 infection. MiXCR, applied by TCRdb to the 5' RACE reads, yields one record per CDR3 protein. The data hold some 61,000 distinct CDR3 sequences, with about 12% observed a single time. Sequencing was done on a sample of whole blood. Source of these receptors: an adult who was a healthcare worker with PCR-confirmed SARS-CoV-2 infection or an uninfected control (not recorded which). Both conserved end residues are part of each CDR3.

v_gene	j_gene	len	CDR3aa
TRBV14	TRBJ2-5	13	CASSYVRKGTQYF
TRBV7-2	TRBJ2-2	18	CASSPSWSGRPMTGELFF
TRBV29-1	TRBJ2-1	11	CSGSHMDEQFF
TRBV7-6	TRBJ2-1	14	CASSLYSTPNEQFF
TRBV20-1	TRBJ2-1	14	CSARGGPSIPGQFF
TRBV7-6	TRBJ2-2	15	CASSLAGRNTGELFF
TRBV19	TRBJ2-3	16	CASRTSGTTSTDTQYF
TRBV14	TRBJ2-2	14	CASSQASNTGELFF
TRBV4-2	TRBJ2-2	17	CASSQVPLADDTGELFF
TRBV28	TRBJ2-7	18	CASSLESSGAASSYEQYF
TRBV5-8	TRBJ2-1	15	CASSPALGPYNQQFF
TRBV5-5	TRBJ2-7	17	CASSLAEILSRSYEQYF
TRBV3-1	TRBJ1-2	16	CASSHLRPGGSYGYTF
TRBV28	TRBJ2-1	13	CASSLGGHGEQFF
TRBV4-3	TRBJ2-7	12	CASSQDFGEQYF
TRBV7-2	TRBJ2-1	12	CASSLGANEQFF
TRBV29-1	TRBJ2-7	13	CSVWEGHRHEQYF
TRBV5-5	TRBJ1-3	17	CASSLMAPRTIGNTIYF
TRBV20-1	TRBJ2-1	15	CSASNVGRATGEQFF
TRBV6-2/TRBV6-3	TRBJ2-1	18	CASSYPRLAVSSYNEQFF
TRBV28	TRBJ2-7	13	CASTGQLSYEQYF
TRBV12-3/TRBV12-4	TRBJ1-1	13	CASSRKKNTEAFF
TRBV14	TRBJ2-5	15	CASSQWGGTQETQYF
TRBV29-1	TRBJ2-1	15	CSAGQGRNWYNEQFF
TRBV29-1	TRBJ2-2	15	CSVASGRASTGELFF
TRBV24-1	TRBJ2-2	15	CATSDPRGRGGELFF
TRBV7-2	TRBJ2-7	15	CASSPSGTAAYEQYF
TRBV6-1	TRBJ2-1	17	CASSEASFAGWGNEQFF
TRBV6-1	TRBJ2-3	20	CASSEVRLAGGPWITDTQYF
TRBV18	TRBJ1-1	15	CASSPGQELNTEAFF
TRBV5-6	TRBJ1-1	13	CASSLEGTTEAFF
TRBV7-6	TRBJ1-5	13	CASSRGRGQPQHF
TRBV3-1	TRBJ2-1	15	CASSQTGSSYNEQFF
TRBV18	TRBJ2-7	17	CASSPRAARTPMGEQYF
TRBV9	TRBJ2-2	13	CASSFRGNGELFF
TRBV7-2	TRBJ2-5	12	CASSPSGETQYF
TRBV12-3/TRBV12-4	TRBJ2-2	16	CASSRRLAGNTGELFF
TRBV4-1	TRBJ2-2	18	CASSQEVSGPTNTGELFF
TRBV9	TRBJ2-1	17	CASSVDPRLRSYNEQFF
TRBV29-1	TRBJ2-1	15	CSVKKRLTTDNEQFF
TRBV29-1	TRBJ2-7	11	CSVLEAYEQYF
TRBV6-7	TRBJ2-2	20	CASTEALAGGKGSTAGELFF
TRBV28	TRBJ2-7	14	CASSLASGVEEQYF
TRBV30	TRBJ1-6	12	CAWSAGNSPLHF
TRBV7-2	TRBJ2-7	14	CASSRPGGAYEQYF
TRBV14	TRBJ2-7	15	CASSPRGGGPYEQYF
TRBV27	TRBJ2-1	14	CASSSTGALFEQFF
TRBV25-1	TRBJ2-2	14	CASSSRGNTGELFF
TRBV5-1	TRBJ2-3	15	CASSPRDRGTDTQYF
TRBV29-1	TRBJ1-1	12	CSVGRVNTEAFF
TRBV7-9	TRBJ2-5	13	CASRRTGEETQYF
TRBV5-1	TRBJ2-7	15	CASSLAPDPTVQQYF